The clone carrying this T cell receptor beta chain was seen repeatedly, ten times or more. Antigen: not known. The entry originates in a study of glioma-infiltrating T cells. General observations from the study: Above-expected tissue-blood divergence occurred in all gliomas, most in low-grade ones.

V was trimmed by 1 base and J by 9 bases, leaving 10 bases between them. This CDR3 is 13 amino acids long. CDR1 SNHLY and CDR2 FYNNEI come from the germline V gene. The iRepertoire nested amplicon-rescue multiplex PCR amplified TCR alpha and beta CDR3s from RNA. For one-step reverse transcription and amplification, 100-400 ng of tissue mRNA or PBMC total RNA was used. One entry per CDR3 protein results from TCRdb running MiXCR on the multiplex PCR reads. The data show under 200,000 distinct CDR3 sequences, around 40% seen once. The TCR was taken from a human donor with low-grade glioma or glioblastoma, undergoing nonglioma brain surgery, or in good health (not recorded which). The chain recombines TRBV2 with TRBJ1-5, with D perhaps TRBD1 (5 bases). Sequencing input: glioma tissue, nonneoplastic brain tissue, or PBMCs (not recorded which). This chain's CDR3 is CASSEDVGVPQHF. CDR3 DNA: TGTGCCAGCAGTGAAGATGTGGGGGTGCCCCAGCATTTT.